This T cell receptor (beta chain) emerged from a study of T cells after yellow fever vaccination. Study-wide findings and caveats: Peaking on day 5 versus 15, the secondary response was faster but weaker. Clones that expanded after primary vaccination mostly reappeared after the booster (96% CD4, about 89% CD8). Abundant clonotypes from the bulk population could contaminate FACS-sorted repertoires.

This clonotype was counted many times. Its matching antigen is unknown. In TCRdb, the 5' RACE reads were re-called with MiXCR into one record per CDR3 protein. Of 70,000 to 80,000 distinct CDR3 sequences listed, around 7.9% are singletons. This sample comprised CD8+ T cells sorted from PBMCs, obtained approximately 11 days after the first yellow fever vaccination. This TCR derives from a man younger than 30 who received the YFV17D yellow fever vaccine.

The CDR3 sequence is CASSFRGPLRSYNEQFF. The CDR3 DNA reads as TGTGCCAGCAGTTTCAGGGGCCCCCTTCGCTCCTACAATGAGCAGTTCTTC. The rearrangement joins TRBV12-3 or TRBV12-4 to TRBJ2-1, with a tentative D call TRBD1 (6 bases). V shed 3 bases and J shed 0 bases, with 15 bases lying between them. CDR3 length: 17 amino acids.